This is a list of T cell receptor beta chains from one sample in a study of blood T cells in healthy people across ages. A single record per CDR3 protein comes from TCRdb applying MiXCR to the 5' RACE reads. The profile covers 800,000 to 950,000 distinct CDR3 sequences, with around 48% appearing a single time and about an eighth taken by the ten largest. Sequenced input: blood. Receptors were obtained from a man aged 25 to 45 in good health. Both conserved end residues are part of each CDR3. Fields, in order: V gene, CDR3 length, J gene, clone size, D gene, CDR3 DNA, CDR3 protein. D genes are given only for firm matches. A clone size is listed for some rows: how often the clone was seen (once, few, many), or a class if it is expanded.

v_call: TRBV14; cdr3_length: 16; j_call: TRBJ2-3; clone_size: -; d_call: -; cdr3_nt: TGTGCCAGCAGCCAGGCCACAGGGTATGCAGGAGATACGCAGTATTTT; cdr3_aa: CASSQATGYAGDTQYF
v_call: TRBV4-3; cdr3_length: 14; j_call: TRBJ2-1; clone_size: many; d_call: TRBD1; cdr3_nt: TGCGCCAGCAGCTATGGGACAGGGGGCGGTGAGCAGTTCTTC; cdr3_aa: CASSYGTGGGEQFF
v_call: TRBV6-1; cdr3_length: 15; j_call: TRBJ2-4; clone_size: -; d_call: -; cdr3_nt: TGTGCCAGCAACGATGGTGTAGGCGAATTGAACATTCAGTACTTC; cdr3_aa: CASNDGVGELNIQYF
v_call: TRBV7-9; cdr3_length: 13; j_call: TRBJ1-4; clone_size: -; d_call: -; cdr3_nt: TGTGCCACCCCCCGGGATCGGGATGAAAAACTGTTTTTT; cdr3_aa: CATPRDRDEKLFF
v_call: TRBV6-5; cdr3_length: 15; j_call: TRBJ2-1; clone_size: -; d_call: TRBD1; cdr3_nt: TGTGCCAGCAAATTGACAGGGGGGGACTACAATGAGCAGTTCTTC; cdr3_aa: CASKLTGGDYNEQFF
v_call: TRBV10-3; cdr3_length: 14; j_call: TRBJ2-7; clone_size: -; d_call: TRBD1; cdr3_nt: TGTGCCATCAGGGGACAGGGGAGGGGAAACGAGCAGTACTTC; cdr3_aa: CAIRGQGRGNEQYF
v_call: TRBV20-1; cdr3_length: 14; j_call: TRBJ2-1; clone_size: once; d_call: -; cdr3_nt: TGCAGTGCTAGCTCGTGGGGGGGCGTCGATGAGCAGTTCTTC; cdr3_aa: CSASSWGGVDEQFF
v_call: TRBV11-3; cdr3_length: 16; j_call: TRBJ2-1; clone_size: few; d_call: -; cdr3_nt: TGTGCCAGCAGCTCCAGACTAGTGGGGGGCTACAATGAGCAGTTCTTC; cdr3_aa: CASSSRLVGGYNEQFF
v_call: TRBV12-3/TRBV12-4; cdr3_length: 17; j_call: TRBJ1-2; clone_size: -; d_call: -; cdr3_nt: TGTGCCAGCAGTGGGGGAGGGGCAGAAGAAATTAACTATGGCTACACCTTC; cdr3_aa: CASSGGGAEEINYGYTF
v_call: TRBV20-1; cdr3_length: 14; j_call: TRBJ2-1; clone_size: few; d_call: TRBD2; cdr3_nt: TGCAGTGCTAGGGAACGGGGGGGCTGGGACGAGCAGTTCTTC; cdr3_aa: CSARERGGWDEQFF
v_call: TRBV7-9; cdr3_length: 15; j_call: TRBJ1-5; clone_size: -; d_call: -; cdr3_nt: TGTGCCAGCACCTCCGGGGACACTGGCACTCAGCCCCAGCATTTT; cdr3_aa: CASTSGDTGTQPQHF
v_call: TRBV6-1; cdr3_length: 13; j_call: TRBJ2-3; clone_size: few; d_call: -; cdr3_nt: TGTGCCAGCAGTACATGGGTGGCAGATACGCAGTATTTT; cdr3_aa: CASSTWVADTQYF
v_call: TRBV5-6; cdr3_length: 15; j_call: TRBJ2-7; clone_size: -; d_call: -; cdr3_nt: TGTGCCAGCAGGACAATGGGACGGGTCACCTACGAGCAGTACTTC; cdr3_aa: CASRTMGRVTYEQYF